This T cell receptor beta chain emerged from a study of OX40 agonist ivuxolimab in advanced cancers. The overall study: One patient with hepatocellular carcinoma and two with cutaneous melanoma, three in all, had partial responses. Study-level findings and limits: Part of the nonresponder group also had normalized T-cell clonal expansion that was low.

With respect to this clone: Its antigen remains unknown.

The V gene lost 3 bases and the J gene lost 6 bases, with 12 bases spanning the gap. Looked up from germline, CDR1 is MNHEY and CDR2 is SVGAGI. This CDR3 spans 13 amino acids. The assay was immunoSEQ multiplex PCR, and TCRdb's table has in-frame clones only and misses some. The repertoire holds tens of thousands of clones, approximately 95% seen once, with roughly 20% in the top ten. V usage is TRBV6-5 and J usage is TRBJ2-7; TRBD2 is a possible D gene (6 bases). The sequencing used CD4+ or CD8+ T cells sorted from blood, collected in a trial of the OX40 agonist ivuxolimab. The clonotype was recovered from an adult with an advanced solid tumor such as melanoma, head and neck, liver or kidney cancer. CDR3 residues: CASSYNRESEQYF. CDR3 in DNA: TGTGCCAGCAGTTATAACCGGGAGAGCGAGCAGTACTTC.